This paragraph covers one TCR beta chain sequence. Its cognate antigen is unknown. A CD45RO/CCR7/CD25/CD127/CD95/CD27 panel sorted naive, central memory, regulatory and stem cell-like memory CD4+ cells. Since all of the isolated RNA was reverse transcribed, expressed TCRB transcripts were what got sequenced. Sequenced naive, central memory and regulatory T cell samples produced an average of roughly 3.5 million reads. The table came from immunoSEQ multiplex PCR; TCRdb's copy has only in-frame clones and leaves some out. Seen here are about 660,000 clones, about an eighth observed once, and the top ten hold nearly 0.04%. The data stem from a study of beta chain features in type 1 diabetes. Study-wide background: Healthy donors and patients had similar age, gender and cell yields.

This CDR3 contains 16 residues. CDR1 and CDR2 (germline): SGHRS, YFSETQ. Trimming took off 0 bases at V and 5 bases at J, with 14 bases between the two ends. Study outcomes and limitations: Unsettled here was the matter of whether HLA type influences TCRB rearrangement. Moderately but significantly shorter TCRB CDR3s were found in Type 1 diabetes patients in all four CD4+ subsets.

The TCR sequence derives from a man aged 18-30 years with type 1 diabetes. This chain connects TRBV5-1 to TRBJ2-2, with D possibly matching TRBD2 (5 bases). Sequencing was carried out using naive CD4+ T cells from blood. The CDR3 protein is CASSLAGSSGTGELFF. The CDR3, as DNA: TGCGCCAGCAGCTTGGCCGGCAGCTCGGGGACCGGGGAGCTGTTTTTT.